What follows are 21 T cell receptor beta chains derived from one specimen sequenced in a study of identical twins (dated by TCRdb to between 2015 and 2016). Libraries were constructed by 5' RACE. Sequencing instrument: Illumina HiSeq 2000. The public sequencing data were trimmed at Q25 with fastp and processed into clonotypes with MiXCR by TCRdb, which kept only in-frame beta chains. Each record represents a unique CDR3 protein, reported with the most common genes and DNA among its rows. Across this sample there are fewer than 500,000 distinct CDR3 sequences, with less than 25% seen only once. The ten largest clones capture 2.9% of the sample. These data were also filed under a second study, of T cells expressing NK-cell markers.

Sequenced material: CD4+ T cells sorted from blood. These receptors all stem from a woman between 18 and 29 years old in good health.

V usage is TRBV3-1 and J usage is TRBJ1-4; D not certain. V shed 8 bases and J shed 6 bases, with 4 bases lying between them. CDR3 length equals 10 residues. The germline V gene encodes CDR1 LGHDT and CDR2 YNNKEL (reference sequence). The CDR3 reads CASGDEKLFF. The DNA for the CDR3 is TGTGCCAGCGGGGATGAAAAACTGTTTTTT.

This clonotype showed up just a few times. This chain connects TRBV12-3 or TRBV12-4 to TRBJ1-1, with 7 bases identical to TRBD1. V was pared by 3 bases and J by 4 bases, with 5 bases of the junction left unmatched. CDR3 size: 14 residues. This chain's CDR3 is CASSLFEGATEAFF. The CDR3 coding sequence is TGTGCCAGCAGTTTGTTCGAGGGGGCCACTGAAGCTTTCTTT.

The chain links TRBV12-3 or TRBV12-4 to TRBJ2-1; D not certain. The V end was cut by 3 bases, the J end by 4 bases, with 13 bases between. CDR3 size: 15 residues. CDR3 sequence reads: CASSFWRTLYNEQFF. CDR3 coding DNA: TGTGCCAGCAGTTTCTGGAGAACACTTTACAATGAGCAGTTCTTC.

The V and J genes are TRBV18 and TRBJ2-7; either TRBD1 or TRBD2 may supply D (6 bases each). The CDR3 consists of 15 residues. Germline V gives CDR1 KGHSH, CDR2 LQKENI. V lost 2 bases and J lost 2, with 13 bases in between. CDR3 nucleotides: TGTGCCAGCTCACCATGGCGGGACACTGCCTACGAGCAGTACTTC. Residues: CASSPWRDTAYEQYF.

The J gene is TRBJ2-7, the V gene TRBV7-9; tentatively, D is TRBD1 (5 bases). Germline CDR1 SEHNR, CDR2 FQNEAQ (reference sequence). The CDR3 is 14 amino acids. Trimming cost V 2 bases and J 5 bases, with 13 bases left between them. Here the CDR3 reads CASSLSYAGNEQYF. In DNA, the CDR3 is TGTGCCAGCAGCTTAAGTTATGCAGGGAACGAGCAGTACTTC.

V gene TRBV20-1 combines with J gene TRBJ2-5, with 8 bases lining up with TRBD2. CDR1 and CDR2 from the germline V gene are DFQATT and SNEGSKA (reference sequence). V trimming: 0 bases; J trimming: 1 base; junction bases outside the gene matches: 7. CDR3 length: 16 residues. CDR3 protein: CSARDRLAGLQETQYF. The DNA of the CDR3 is TGCAGTGCTAGAGATCGGCTAGCGGGCCTCCAAGAGACCCAGTACTTC.

The chain joins TRBV4-3 to TRBJ2-2; D may be TRBD2 (6 bases). There are 15 residues in the CDR3. Trimming left V 0 bases short and J 4 bases short, with 9 bases between. Germline loops: CDR1 LGHNA, CDR2 YSLEER. The CDR3 region is CASSQDGTVTGELFF. The CDR3, as DNA: TGCGCCAGCAGCCAAGATGGGACTGTCACCGGGGAGCTGTTTTTT.

The rearrangement links TRBV28 to TRBJ2-3; TRBD2 agrees at 8 bases. The junction had 7 bases not matched to a gene; V was cut back by 7 bases and J by 4 bases. The CDR3 contains 14 residues. Germline V gene lookup returns CDR1 MDHEN and CDR2 SYDVKM. The CDR3 bases are TGTGCCAGCATATCACGGGGGGGCTCAGATACGCAGTATTTT. It yields the protein CASISRGGSDTQYF.

This clonotype was seen more than once but under ten times. The rearrangement links TRBV20-1 to TRBJ2-5; D remains ambiguous. The germline CDR1 and CDR2 sequences are DFQATT and SNEGSKA (reference sequence). Trimming pared 7 bases from V and 3 bases from J, leaving 9 bases between. The CDR3 sequence is 11 residues long. The CDR3 nucleotides read TGCAGTGGAACAGACAAAGAGACCCAGTACTTC. It encodes CSGTDKETQYF.

This clonotype was counted at least ten times. The chain has TRBV5-6 and TRBJ2-5; D remains unclear. This CDR3 contains 13 residues. V dropped 2 bases and J dropped 1 base, with 6 bases sitting between them. Germline CDR1 reads SGHDT; CDR2 reads YYEEEE. This CDR3 is CASSFPSQETQYF. CDR3 DNA sequence: TGTGCCAGCAGCTTTCCCTCCCAAGAGACCCAGTACTTC.

This chain joins TRBV20-1 and TRBJ1-2; D is unclear. This CDR3 is built from 14 residues. V lost 1 base, J lost 0 bases, and 9 bases lay in between. The V gene's germline CDR1 is DFQATT and CDR2 SNEGSKA (reference sequence). CDR3 residues: CSARVTLTNYGYTF. The CDR3 nucleotides read TGCAGTGCTAGAGTGACGTTAACTAACTATGGCTACACCTTC.

This chain uses TRBV7-9 with TRBJ1-1; D unclear. V shed 7 bases and J shed 4 bases, with 10 bases lying between them. The CDR3 totals 12 residues. CDR1 is SEHNR and CDR2 is FQNEAQ in the germline V gene (reference sequence). CDR3 region: CASIGRVTEAFF. For the CDR3, the DNA is TGTGCCAGCATCGGAAGGGTCACTGAAGCTTTCTTT. The full variable domain, with the rest looked up from reference TRBV7-9 and TRBJ1-1, is DTGVSQNPRHKITKRGQNVTFRCDPISEHNRLYWYRQTLGQGPEFLTYFQNEAQLEKSRLLSDRFSAERPKGSFSTLEIQRTEQGDSAMYLCASIGRVTEAFFGQGTRLTVV.

The rearrangement uses TRBV3-1 and TRBJ2-4; no definite D call. The V end was cut by 2 bases, the J end by 8 bases, with 10 bases between. Germline CDR1 LGHDT, CDR2 YNNKEL (reference sequence). The CDR3 is 13 amino acids. The CDR3 loop reads CASSQHGSDIQYF. CDR3 bases: TGTGCCAGCAGCCAACATGGGTCGGACATTCAGTACTTC.

The rearrangement uses TRBV14 and TRBJ2-1; TRBD2 aligns across 9 bases. The CDR3 spans 17 residues. The J segment lost 2 bases and the V segment lost 0 bases, leaving 5 bases of the junction unmatched. Germline CDR1 reads SGHDN; CDR2 reads FVKESK. CDR3 coding DNA: TGTGCCAGCAGCCAAGATCCGACTAGCGGACCCTACAATGAGCAGTTCTTC. It is translated as CASSQDPTSGPYNEQFF.

V is TRBV7-2 and J is TRBJ2-2; TRBD1 is a possible D gene (6 bases). Germline V CDR1 and CDR2: SGHTA, FQGNSA. With 6 bases removed from V and 6 bases from J, the gap between germline ends came to 14 bases. This CDR3 comprises 14 residues. The CDR3 coding sequence is TGTGCCAGCAGTTTTACAGGGTTACCCGGGGAGCTGTTTTTT. Its translation: CASSFTGLPGELFF.

The J gene is TRBJ2-7, the V gene TRBV5-1; perhaps TRBD2 as D (5 bases). The germline gives CDR1 SGHRS, CDR2 YFSETQ. CDR3 size: 14 residues. V lost 0 bases, J lost 5 bases, and 12 bases lay in between. This chain's CDR3 is CASSLENGNHEQYF. CDR3 nucleotide sequence: TGCGCCAGCAGCTTGGAAAACGGGAACCACGAGCAGTACTTC.

This clonotype was recorded a few times. This sequence joins TRBV7-2 and TRBJ2-2, with no clear D. Germline V gene lookup returns CDR1 SGHTA and CDR2 FQGNSA. Between the trimmed V and J ends, which lost 6 bases and 7 bases, there was a span of 6 bases. The CDR3 loop spans 11 amino acids. CDR3 amino acids: CASRRSGELFF. The CDR3 coding sequence is TGTGCCAGCAGGAGGAGCGGGGAGCTGTTTTTT.

The rearrangement uses TRBV20-1 and TRBJ1-1, with 7 bases aligning to TRBD1. The germline CDR1 and CDR2 sequences are DFQATT and SNEGSKA (reference sequence). CDR3 size: 18 residues. After removal of 5 bases from V and 1 base from J, the junction contained 19 bases not matched to a gene. The CDR3 DNA sequence: TGCAGTGCTCGCGGAGGGGGCTCCAACCGCATACCGAACACTGAAGCTTTCTTT. Translation gives CSARGGGSNRIPNTEAFF.

The chain uses TRBV20-1 and TRBJ1-5, with TRBD1 matching 7 bases. Germline values: CDR1 DFQATT, CDR2 SNEGSKA (reference sequence). V lost 0 bases and J lost 7; bases outside the gene matches: 6. The CDR3 totals 14 residues. CDR3 in amino acids: CSARDPRGGQPQHF. The CDR3 nucleotides are TGCAGTGCTAGAGATCCAAGAGGGGGCCAGCCCCAGCATTTT.

This clonotype was observed at least ten times. This chain links TRBV20-1 with TRBJ2-3; D is possibly TRBD1 (5 bases). The CDR3 length is 14 residues. Germline CDR1 is DFQATT and CDR2 is SNEGSKA (reference sequence). Trimming removed 3 bases from V and 6 bases from J, with 16 bases in between. Written as DNA, the CDR3 is TGCAGTGCTAGTGTGGGGCTAGTAAGCGATACGCAGTATTTT. Translating it yields CSASVGLVSDTQYF.

This clonotype was detected many times. This rearrangement joins TRBV15 to TRBJ2-5; the D is unclear. CDR1 LNHNV and CDR2 YYDKDF come from the germline V gene (reference sequence). V lost 8 bases and J lost 4, with 14 bases in between. The CDR3 is 13 amino acids. CDR3 protein: CATARLGGETQYF. CDR3 sequence (DNA): TGTGCCACCGCCCGCCTAGGTGGAGAGACCCAGTACTTC.